The 16 T cell receptor beta chains listed next were all sequenced from one sample in a study of T cell repertoires in cytomegalovirus infection (dated by TCRdb to about 2019). No antigen has been identified for these receptors. The sequencing machine was an Illumina HiSeq 1500. In-frame beta chains were kept once TCRdb had trimmed the public reads at Q25 with fastp and called clones with MiXCR. Rows are combined by CDR3 protein, so each entry shows the most common genes and DNA. In all, the sample holds 300,000 to 400,000 distinct CDR3 sequences, and under 35% of those were seen once. In total, the top ten clones hold around 19% of the sample. This specimen's treatment or condition label, per the study, means: in vitro stimulation with specific CMV peptide epitopes to enrich CMV-specific T cells. The sample was cultured PBMCs, taken from culture after CMV antigen stimulation. The receptor source for this set is a human donor in good health (CMV status not recorded). Some clones in this sample may be carry-over from other donors' samples.

This clonotype was counted between two and nine times. The chain has TRBV28 and TRBJ2-4, with 7 bases fitting TRBD1. CDR1 and CDR2 from the germline V gene are MDHEN and SYDVKM. The trim removed 7 bases at V and 7 bases at J, leaving 7 bases unmatched. This CDR3 has 13 residues. As DNA, the CDR3 is TGTGCCAGCACTACAGGGGTAAGGAACATTCAGTACTTC. Residues: CASTTGVRNIQYF.

This chain connects TRBV6-6 to TRBJ2-1; weak D call: TRBD2 (6 bases). This CDR3 is 12 amino acids long. V was trimmed by 2 bases and J by 7 bases, leaving 6 bases between them. The V gene's germline CDR1 is MNHNY and CDR2 SVGAGI (reference sequence). CDR3 loop: CASSYGRNEQFF. The CDR3 region has the DNA TGTGCCAGCAGTTACGGGAGGAATGAGCAGTTCTTC.

The V and J genes are TRBV6-1 and TRBJ2-3; 10 bases map to TRBD2. J lost 3 bases, V lost 5 bases, and 14 bases had no gene match. The germline V gene has CDR1 MNHNS and CDR2 SASEGT. The length of the CDR3 is 18 residues. The CDR3 sequence: CASSSSILAGVGTDTQYF. DNA for the CDR3: TGTGCCAGCAGTTCCTCTATTCTAGCGGGAGTTGGTACAGATACGCAGTATTTT.

The rearrangement uses TRBV2 and TRBJ1-2, with unresolved D. The V and J ends lost 0 bases and 8 bases respectively, with 19 bases between them. This CDR3 has 16 residues. The germline gives CDR1 SNHLY, CDR2 FYNNEI. CDR3 sequence: CASSEALRVKGYGYTF. The CDR3, as DNA: TGTGCCAGCAGTGAAGCGCTAAGGGTTAAGGGTTACGGCTACACCTTC.

This clonotype has at least ten counts. The V call is TRBV7-2, the J call TRBJ1-1, with D tentatively TRBD1 (5 bases). Trimming cost V 5 bases and J 5 bases, with 18 bases left between them. The germline V gene has CDR1 SGHTA and CDR2 FQGNSA. The CDR3 runs to 15 residues. The chain's CDR3 is CASSPGGGFRTEAFF. The DNA of the CDR3 is TGTGCCAGCAGCCCTGGGGGGGGGTTTCGGACTGAAGCTTTCTTT. Full variable domain (outside the CDR3, taken from reference TRBV7-2 and TRBJ1-1): GAGVSQSPSNKVTEKGKDVELRCDPISGHTALYWYRQSLGQGLEFLIYFQGNSAPDKSGLPSDRFSAERTGGSVSTLTIQRTQQEDSAVYLCASSPGGGFRTEAFFGQGTRLTVV.

The chain carries TRBV6-6 and TRBJ1-1; 8 bases are a match to TRBD1. Germline-derived CDR1 and CDR2 are MNHNY and SVGAGI (reference sequence). V was pared by 8 bases and J by 1 base, with 6 bases of the junction left unmatched. This CDR3 contains 14 residues. The CDR3 DNA reads as TGTGCCAGCCTCGGGACAGGCCGGAACACTGAAGCTTTCTTT. Amino acids: CASLGTGRNTEAFF.

The chain recombines TRBV28 with TRBJ2-1; possibly TRBD1 for D (6 bases). From germline, CDR1 is MDHEN and CDR2 SYDVKM. V lost 2 bases and J 3 bases, leaving 11 bases between the germline ends. The CDR3 has 15 amino acids. The CDR3, as DNA: TGTGCCAGCAGTTTAGGGGGCAGGGTCTACAATGAGCAGTTCTTC. This sequence encodes CASSLGGRVYNEQFF.

The V and J genes are TRBV6-1 and TRBJ2-7; 10 positions agree with TRBD2. The V segment lost 5 bases and the J segment 0 bases; nucleotides outside the gene matches: 13. The CDR3 is made up of 18 amino acids. CDR1 is MNHNS, CDR2 SASEGT, per germline. The CDR3: CASSFPSLAGAYSYEQYF. The CDR3 DNA is TGTGCCAGCAGTTTCCCCTCCCTAGCGGGGGCCTACTCCTACGAGCAGTACTTC.

This clonotype occurred a few times. The genes are TRBV19 and TRBJ2-1; D unclear. The CDR3 is 13 residues long. Germline CDR1 LNHDA, CDR2 SQIVND (reference sequence). The V end was cut by 3 bases, the J end by 7 bases, with 10 bases between. The CDR3 coding sequence is TGTGCCAGTAGTATGAGGCTTCGTAATGAGCAGTTCTTC. Protein: CASSMRLRNEQFF.

The sample holds many counts of this clonotype. This sequence joins TRBV7-3 and TRBJ2-7; D unresolved. Germline CDR1 is SGHTA and CDR2 is FQGTGA. V gave up 2 bases and J gave up 0 bases, with 11 bases separating them. The CDR3 contains 15 residues. The CDR3 coding sequence is TGTGCCAGCAGCTTAGGGATGGGTAGCTCCTACGAGCAGTACTTC. It specifies CASSLGMGSSYEQYF. The full variable domain, rest sourced from reference TRBV7-3 and TRBJ2-7, is GAGVSQTPSNKVTEKGKYVELRCDPISGHTALYWYRQSLGQGPEFLIYFQGTGAADDSGLPNDRFFAVRPEGSVSTLKIQRTERGDSAVYLCASSLGMGSSYEQYFGPGTRLTVT.

This clonotype turned up a few times. The chain employs TRBV5-1 and TRBJ1-2, with 8 nucleotides matching TRBD1. Trimming at V came to 1 base and at J to 4 bases, leaving 6 bases not matched to a gene. CDR1 SGHRS and CDR2 YFSETQ come from the germline V gene. This CDR3 is built from 15 residues. The CDR3 loop is CASSLRRGPGYGYTF. As DNA, the CDR3 is TGCGCCAGCAGCTTGCGCAGGGGGCCAGGCTATGGCTACACCTTC. Drawing the rest from reference TRBV5-1 and TRBJ1-2, the complete variable domain is KAGVTQTPRYLIKTRGQQVTLSCSPISGHRSVSWYQQTPGQGLQFLFEYFSETQRNKGNFPGRFSGRQFSNSRSEMNVSTLELGDSALYLCASSLRRGPGYGYTFGSGTRLTVV.

This chain links TRBV5-1 with TRBJ1-1, with D possibly matching TRBD1 (5 bases). Germline assignment: CDR1 SGHRS and CDR2 YFSETQ. V was trimmed by 6 bases and J by 1 base, leaving 10 bases between them. This CDR3 has 13 residues. For the CDR3, the DNA is TGCGCCAGCATAGGACAAAGGAACACTGAAGCTTTCTTT. This encodes CASIGQRNTEAFF.

In its sample, this clonotype was seen a few times. The genes are TRBV19 and TRBJ1-5; D remains ambiguous. Per germline, CDR1 LNHDA and CDR2 SQIVND (reference sequence). The CDR3 covers 14 residues. V lost 2 bases to trimming and J lost 0 bases, with 5 bases between them. The CDR3 sequence is CASSIRVSNQPQHF. The CDR3 bases are TGTGCCAGTAGTATAAGGGTTAGCAATCAGCCCCAGCATTTT.

This clonotype showed up just a few times. The chain couples TRBV7-6 to TRBJ2-7, with D tentatively TRBD1 (6 bases). In germline, CDR1 is SGHVS, CDR2 FNYEAQ. This CDR3 region has 14 residues. The V end lost 2 bases, the J end lost 6 bases, and 14 bases lay between the germline ends. CDR3 bases: TGTGCCAGCAGCTTAAAGAAACAGGGAGCCGAGCAGTACTTC. It specifies CASSLKKQGAEQYF.

This clonotype came up a few times. The chain combines TRBV7-8 with TRBJ1-1, with D possibly TRBD1 on 6 matching bases. Trimming pared 8 bases from V and 0 bases from J, leaving 16 bases between. Germline CDR1 is SGHVS and CDR2 is FQNEAQ. This CDR3 has 15 amino acids. CDR3 sequence (DNA): TGTGCCAGCTCCTCCTGGGGGGACATGAACACTGAAGCTTTCTTT. Translation gives CASSSWGDMNTEAFF.

This clonotype was counted many times. The J gene is TRBJ1-6, the V gene TRBV6-2 or TRBV6-3; the D gene is possibly TRBD1 (5 bases). Trimming left V 0 bases short and J 10 bases short, with 10 bases between. The germline CDR1 and CDR2 sequences are MNHEY and SVGEGT. This CDR3 comprises 14 residues. In DNA, the CDR3 is TGTGCCAGCAGTTACTCTCCAGGGAGGTCACCCCTCCACTTT. Protein product: CASSYSPGRSPLHF.